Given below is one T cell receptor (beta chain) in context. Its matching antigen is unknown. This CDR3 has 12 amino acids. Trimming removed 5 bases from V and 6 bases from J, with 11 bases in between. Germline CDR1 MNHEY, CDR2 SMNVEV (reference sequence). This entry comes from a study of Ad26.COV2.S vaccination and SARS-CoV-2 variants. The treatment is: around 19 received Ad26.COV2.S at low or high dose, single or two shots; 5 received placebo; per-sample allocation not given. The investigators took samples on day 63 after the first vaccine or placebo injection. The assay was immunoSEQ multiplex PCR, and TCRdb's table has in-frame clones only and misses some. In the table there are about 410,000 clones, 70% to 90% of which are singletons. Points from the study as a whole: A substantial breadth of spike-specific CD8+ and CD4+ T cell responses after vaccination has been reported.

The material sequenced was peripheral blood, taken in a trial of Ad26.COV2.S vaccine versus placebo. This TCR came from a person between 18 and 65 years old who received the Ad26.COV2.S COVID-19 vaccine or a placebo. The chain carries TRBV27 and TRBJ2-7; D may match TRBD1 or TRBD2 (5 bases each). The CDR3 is CASSTGDREQYF. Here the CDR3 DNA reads TGTGCCAGCAGTACCGGGGACCGCGAGCAGTACTTC.